A selection of T cell receptor beta chains follows, all from one sample in a study of T cells after yellow fever vaccination. TCRdb passed the 5' RACE reads through MiXCR, listing each CDR3 protein once. The sample yields fewer than 650,000 distinct CDR3 sequences, 20% to 25% seen once. This sample comprised PBMCs, obtained 21 days after the first yellow fever vaccination. Source of these receptors: a man between 18 and 29 years old who received the YFV17D yellow fever vaccine. The conserved cysteine and the conserved F or W are not part of the CDR3 here. The order of the fields is J gene, CDR3 length, V gene, CDR3 protein.

>TRBJ1-1|11|TRBV2
ASSDWGGTEAF
>TRBJ1-1|13|TRBV4-1
ASSQRAQGYTEAF
>TRBJ1-1|14|TRBV7-8
ASSIQRPRRGTEAF
>TRBJ2-3|12|TRBV2
ASSRDGSTDTQY
>TRBJ2-5|10|TRBV6-6
AAVRPGETQY
>TRBJ2-4|12|TRBV5-5
ASSLGRAGNIQY
>TRBJ2-5|14|TRBV6-5
ASSAGSGGLQETQY
>TRBJ2-4|16|TRBV4-3
ASSQEQARLGGKNIQY
>TRBJ2-6|15|TRBV18
ASSPRLQDSGANVLT
>TRBJ2-4|14|TRBV21-1
ASSSRDRGRRNIQY
>TRBJ1-5|15|TRBV20-1
SAILGTAGYSNQPQH
>TRBJ2-4|11|TRBV9
ASSGGLANIQY
>TRBJ2-1|11|TRBV7-2
ASSFGTGGKQF
>TRBJ2-5|13|TRBV6-1
ASSENRRYRETQY
>TRBJ2-3|13|TRBV20-1
SAPPARDSGDTQY
>TRBJ1-5|14|TRBV6-2/TRBV6-3
ASSLSTGSTNQPQH
>TRBJ1-3|15|TRBV4-1
ASSQGGGAFSGNTIY
>TRBJ2-1|13|TRBV27
ASSHSGGPYNEQF
>TRBJ2-1|15|TRBV19
ASSLPMKGRDNNEQF
>TRBJ2-7|15|TRBV27
ASSLVGPILSSYEQY
>TRBJ2-5|14|TRBV11-2
ASSPLAGGPEETQY
>TRBJ2-5|11|TRBV5-1
ASRAGGGETQY
>TRBJ2-3|14|TRBV30
AWSGNYLSSTDTQY
>TRBJ2-5|13|TRBV2
ASRTGTGGVETQY
>TRBJ2-5|13|TRBV18
ASSPGQSSQETQY
>TRBJ2-3|12|TRBV6-1
ASGPGRDTDTQY
>TRBJ1-5|12|TRBV12-3/TRBV12-4
ASSWDDGNQPQH
>TRBJ1-2|13|TRBV6-5
ASSYSRQSNYGYT
>TRBJ2-5|15|TRBV3-1
ASSPPWDRGFQETQY
>TRBJ2-2|13|TRBV7-9
ASSLGAGTTGELF
>TRBJ2-3|11|TRBV20-1
STRDLSRDTQY
>TRBJ2-7|13|TRBV5-1
ASSLGTGVSGEQY
>TRBJ1-6|13|TRBV4-2
ASSLPTGKNSPLH
>TRBJ2-1|12|TRBV20-1
SARDRQNPNEQF
>TRBJ2-5|13|TRBV20-1
SASGGGAVKETQY
>TRBJ2-5|14|TRBV7-9
ASSLAGRRTGETQY
>TRBJ1-2|12|TRBV5-6
ASSLYGANYGYT
>TRBJ1-2|11|TRBV12-3/TRBV12-4
ASLSGENYGYT
>TRBJ2-1|13|TRBV6-1
ASSPRTGRHNEQF
>TRBJ1-4|14|TRBV15
ATSGRNVATNEKLF
>TRBJ2-3|14|TRBV10-3
AVGGVGFSSTDTQY
>TRBJ2-2|11|TRBV12-3/TRBV12-4
ASTDRGHRRLF
>TRBJ2-7|10|TRBV29-1
SVEKGVYEQY
>TRBJ2-4|14|TRBV13
ASSLWRGGSQNIQY